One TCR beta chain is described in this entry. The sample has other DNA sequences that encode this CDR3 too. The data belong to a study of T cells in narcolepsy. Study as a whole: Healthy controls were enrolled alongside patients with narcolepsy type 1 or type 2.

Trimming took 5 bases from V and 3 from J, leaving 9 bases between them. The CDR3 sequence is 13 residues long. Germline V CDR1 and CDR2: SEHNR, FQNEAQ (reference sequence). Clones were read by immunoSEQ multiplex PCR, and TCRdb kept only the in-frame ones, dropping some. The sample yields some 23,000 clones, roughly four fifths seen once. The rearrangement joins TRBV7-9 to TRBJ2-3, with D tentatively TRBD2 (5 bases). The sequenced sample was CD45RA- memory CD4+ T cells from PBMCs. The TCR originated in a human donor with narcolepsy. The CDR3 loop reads CASSPTGTDTQYF. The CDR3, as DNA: TGTGCCAGCAGCCCGACGGGGACAGATACGCAGTATTTT. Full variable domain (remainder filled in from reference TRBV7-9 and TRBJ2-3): DTGVSQNPRHKITKRGQNVTFRCDPISEHNRLYWYRQTLGQGPEFLTYFQNEAQLEKSRLLSDRFSAERPKGSFSTLEIQRTEQGDSAMYLCASSPTGTDTQYFGPGTRLTVL.